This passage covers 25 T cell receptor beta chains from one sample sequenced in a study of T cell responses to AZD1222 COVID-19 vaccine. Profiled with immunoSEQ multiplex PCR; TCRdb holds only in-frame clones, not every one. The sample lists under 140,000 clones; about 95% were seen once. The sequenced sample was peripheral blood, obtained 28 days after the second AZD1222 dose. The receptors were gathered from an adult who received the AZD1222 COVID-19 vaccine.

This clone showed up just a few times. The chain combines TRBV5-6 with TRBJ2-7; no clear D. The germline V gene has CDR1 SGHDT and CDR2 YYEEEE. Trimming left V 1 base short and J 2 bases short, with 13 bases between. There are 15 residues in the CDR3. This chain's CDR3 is CASSLWSTVTYEQYF. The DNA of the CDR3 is TGTGCCAGCAGCTTGTGGTCGACTGTGACCTACGAGCAGTACTTC.

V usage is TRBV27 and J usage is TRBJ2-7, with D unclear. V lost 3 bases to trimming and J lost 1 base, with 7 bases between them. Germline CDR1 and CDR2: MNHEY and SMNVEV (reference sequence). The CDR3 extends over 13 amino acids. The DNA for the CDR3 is TGTGCCAGCAGTTTTCTGGCTTCCTACGAGCAGTACTTC. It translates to CASSFLASYEQYF.

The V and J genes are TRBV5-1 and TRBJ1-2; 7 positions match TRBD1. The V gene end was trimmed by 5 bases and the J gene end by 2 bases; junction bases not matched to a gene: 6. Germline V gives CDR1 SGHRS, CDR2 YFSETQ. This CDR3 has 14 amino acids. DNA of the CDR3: TGCGCCAGCAGGAGGGACAGCCACAACTATGGCTACACCTTC. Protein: CASRRDSHNYGYTF.

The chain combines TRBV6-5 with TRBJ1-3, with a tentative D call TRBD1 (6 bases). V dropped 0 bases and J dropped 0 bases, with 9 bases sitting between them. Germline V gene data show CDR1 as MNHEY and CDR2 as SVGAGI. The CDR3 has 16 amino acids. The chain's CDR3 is CASSYSGATSGNTIYF. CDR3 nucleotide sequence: TGTGCCAGCAGTTACTCGGGGGCGACCTCTGGAAACACCATATATTTT.

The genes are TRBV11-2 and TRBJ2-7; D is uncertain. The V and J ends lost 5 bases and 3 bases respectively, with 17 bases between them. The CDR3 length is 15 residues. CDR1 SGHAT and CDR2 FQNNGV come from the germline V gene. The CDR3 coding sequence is TGTGCCAGCAGCCAAACCAGCTCAGTGGGCTACGAGCAGTACTTC. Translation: CASSQTSSVGYEQYF.

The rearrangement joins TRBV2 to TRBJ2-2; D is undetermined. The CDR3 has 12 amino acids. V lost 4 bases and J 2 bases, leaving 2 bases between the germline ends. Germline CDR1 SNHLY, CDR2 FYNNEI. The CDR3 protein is CASSGNTGELFF. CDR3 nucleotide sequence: TGTGCCAGCAGTGGAAACACCGGGGAGCTGTTTTTT. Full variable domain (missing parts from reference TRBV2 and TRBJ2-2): EPEVTQTPSHQVTQMGQEVILRCVPISNHLYFYWYRQILGQKVEFLVSFYNNEISEKSEIFDDQFSVERPDGSNFTLKIRSTKLEDSAMYFCASSGNTGELFFGEGSRLTVL.

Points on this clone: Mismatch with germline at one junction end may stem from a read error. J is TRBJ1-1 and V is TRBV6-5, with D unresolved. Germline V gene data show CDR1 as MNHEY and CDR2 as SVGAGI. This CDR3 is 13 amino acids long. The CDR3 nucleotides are TGTGCCAGCAGTTTACATAGATTCACTGATGCTTTCTTT. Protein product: CASSLHRFTDAFF.

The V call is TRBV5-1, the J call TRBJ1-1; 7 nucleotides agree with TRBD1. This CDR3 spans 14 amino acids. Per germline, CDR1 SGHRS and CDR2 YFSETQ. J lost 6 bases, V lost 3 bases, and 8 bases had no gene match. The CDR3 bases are TGCGCCAGCAGCTCTACGACAGGGTGGGCTGAAGCTTTCTTT. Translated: CASSSTTGWAEAFF.

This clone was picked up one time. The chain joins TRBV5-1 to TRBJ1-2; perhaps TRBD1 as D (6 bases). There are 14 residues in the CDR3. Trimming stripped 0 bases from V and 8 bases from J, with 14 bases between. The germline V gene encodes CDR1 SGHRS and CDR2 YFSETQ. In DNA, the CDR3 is TGCGCCAGCAGCTTGGGCCCTAATGGGGGCGGCTACACCTTC. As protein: CASSLGPNGGGYTF. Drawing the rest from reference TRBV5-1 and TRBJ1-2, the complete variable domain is KAGVTQTPRYLIKTRGQQVTLSCSPISGHRSVSWYQQTPGQGLQFLFEYFSETQRNKGNFPGRFSGRQFSNSRSEMNVSTLELGDSALYLCASSLGPNGGGYTFGSGTRLTVV.

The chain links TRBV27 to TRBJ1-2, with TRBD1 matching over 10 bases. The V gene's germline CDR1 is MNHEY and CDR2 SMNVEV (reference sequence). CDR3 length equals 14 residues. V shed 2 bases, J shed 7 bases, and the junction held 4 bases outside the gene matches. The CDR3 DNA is TGTGCCAGCAGTTTAGAGGGACAGGGGCTTGGCTACACCTTC. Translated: CASSLEGQGLGYTF.

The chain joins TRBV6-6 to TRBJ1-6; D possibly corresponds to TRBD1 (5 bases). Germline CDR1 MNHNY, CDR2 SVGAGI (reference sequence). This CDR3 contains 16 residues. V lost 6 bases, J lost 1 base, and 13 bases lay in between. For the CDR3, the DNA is TGTGCCAGCAGACAGGAGGCGGGGTCCTATAATTCACCCCTCCACTTT. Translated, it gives CASRQEAGSYNSPLHF.

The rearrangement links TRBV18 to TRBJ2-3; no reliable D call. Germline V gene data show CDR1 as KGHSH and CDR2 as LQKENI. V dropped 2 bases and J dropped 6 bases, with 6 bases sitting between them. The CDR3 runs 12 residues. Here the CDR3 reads CASSPFSDTQYF. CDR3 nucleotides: TGTGCCAGCTCACCATTTTCCGATACGCAGTATTTT.

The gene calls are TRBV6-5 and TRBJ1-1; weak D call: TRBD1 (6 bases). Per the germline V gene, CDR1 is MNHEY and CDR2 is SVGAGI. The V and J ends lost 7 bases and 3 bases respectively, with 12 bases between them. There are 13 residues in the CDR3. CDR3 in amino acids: CASKWGADTEAFF. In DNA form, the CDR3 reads TGTGCCAGCAAATGGGGGGCCGACACTGAAGCTTTCTTT.

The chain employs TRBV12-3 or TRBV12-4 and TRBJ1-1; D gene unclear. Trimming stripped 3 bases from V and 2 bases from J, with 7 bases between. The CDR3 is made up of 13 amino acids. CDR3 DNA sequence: TGTGCCAGCAGTTTCGGAGAAAACACTGAAGCTTTCTTT. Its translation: CASSFGENTEAFF.

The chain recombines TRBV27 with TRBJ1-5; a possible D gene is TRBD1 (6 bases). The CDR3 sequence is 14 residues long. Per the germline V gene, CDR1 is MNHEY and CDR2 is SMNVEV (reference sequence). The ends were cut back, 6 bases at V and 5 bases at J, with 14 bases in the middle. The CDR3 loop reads CASRDTGTYQPQHF. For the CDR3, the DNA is TGTGCCAGCAGAGATACAGGGACTTATCAGCCCCAGCATTTT.

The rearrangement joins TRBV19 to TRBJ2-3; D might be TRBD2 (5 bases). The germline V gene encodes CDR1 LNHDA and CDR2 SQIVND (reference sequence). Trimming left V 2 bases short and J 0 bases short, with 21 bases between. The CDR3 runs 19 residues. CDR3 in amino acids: CASSIYPLSGVYSTDTQYF. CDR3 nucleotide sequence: TGTGCCAGTAGTATATACCCCCTTTCCGGGGTTTATAGCACAGATACGCAGTATTTT.

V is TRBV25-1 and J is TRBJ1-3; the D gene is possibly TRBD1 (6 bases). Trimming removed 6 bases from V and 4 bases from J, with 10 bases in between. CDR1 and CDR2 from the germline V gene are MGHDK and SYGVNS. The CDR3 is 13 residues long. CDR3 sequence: CASSDDRGNTIYF. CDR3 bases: TGTGCCAGCAGCGACGACAGGGGAAACACCATATATTTT. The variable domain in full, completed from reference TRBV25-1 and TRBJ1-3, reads EADIYQTPRYLVIGTGKKITLECSQTMGHDKMYWYQQDPGMELHLIHYSYGVNSTEKGDLSSESTVSRIRTEHFPLTLESARPSHTSQYLCASSDDRGNTIYFGEGSWLTVV.

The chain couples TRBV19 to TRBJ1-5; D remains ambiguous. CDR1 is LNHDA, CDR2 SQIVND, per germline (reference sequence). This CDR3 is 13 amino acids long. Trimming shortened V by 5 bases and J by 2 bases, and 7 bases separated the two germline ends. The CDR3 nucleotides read TGTGCCAGTAGTCATCAGGGCAATCAGCCCCAGCATTTT. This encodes CASSHQGNQPQHF.

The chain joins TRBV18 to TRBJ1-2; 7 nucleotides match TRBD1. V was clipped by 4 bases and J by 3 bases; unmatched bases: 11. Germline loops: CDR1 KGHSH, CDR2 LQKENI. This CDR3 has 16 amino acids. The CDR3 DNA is TGTGCCAGCTCACGCTACGGGACAGAGAACGACTATGGCTACACCTTC. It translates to CASSRYGTENDYGYTF. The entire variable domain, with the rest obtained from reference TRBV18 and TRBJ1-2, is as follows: NAGVMQNPRHLVRRRGQEARLRCSPMKGHSHVYWYRQLPEEGLKFMVYLQKENIIDESGMPKERFSAEFPKEGPSILRIQQVVRGDSAAYFCASSRYGTENDYGYTFGSGTRLTVV.

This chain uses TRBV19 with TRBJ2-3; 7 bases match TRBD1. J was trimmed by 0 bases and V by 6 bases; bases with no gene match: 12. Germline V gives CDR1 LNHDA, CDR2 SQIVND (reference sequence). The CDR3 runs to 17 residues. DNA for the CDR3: TGTGCCAGTAGGGGACGACAGGGATTTACTAGCACAGATACGCAGTATTTT. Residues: CASRGRQGFTSTDTQYF.

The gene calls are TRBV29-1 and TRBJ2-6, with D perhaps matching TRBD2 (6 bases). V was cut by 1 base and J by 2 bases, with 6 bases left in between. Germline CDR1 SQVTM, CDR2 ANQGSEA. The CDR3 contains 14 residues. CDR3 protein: CSVEGEAGANVLTF. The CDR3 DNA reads TGCAGCGTTGAAGGGGAGGCTGGGGCCAACGTCCTGACTTTC.

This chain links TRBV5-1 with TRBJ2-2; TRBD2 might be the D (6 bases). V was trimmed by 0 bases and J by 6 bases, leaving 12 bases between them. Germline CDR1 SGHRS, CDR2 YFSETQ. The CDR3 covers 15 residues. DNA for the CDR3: TGCGCCAGCAGCTTGGCGGGAGTCGAGTCCGGGGAGCTGTTTTTT. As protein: CASSLAGVESGELFF.

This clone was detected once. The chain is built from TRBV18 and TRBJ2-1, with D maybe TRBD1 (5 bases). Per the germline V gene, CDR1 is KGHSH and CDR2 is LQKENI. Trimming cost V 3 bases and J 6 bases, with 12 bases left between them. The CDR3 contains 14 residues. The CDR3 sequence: CASSPTNQGNEQFF. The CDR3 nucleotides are TGTGCCAGCTCACCGACAAATCAGGGCAATGAGCAGTTCTTC.

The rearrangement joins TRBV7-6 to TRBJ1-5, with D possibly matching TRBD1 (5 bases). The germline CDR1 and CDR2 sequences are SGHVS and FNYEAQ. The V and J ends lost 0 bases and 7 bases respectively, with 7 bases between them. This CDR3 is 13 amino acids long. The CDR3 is CASSLAGDQPQHF. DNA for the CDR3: TGTGCCAGCAGCTTAGCGGGGGACCAGCCCCAGCATTTT.

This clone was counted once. CDR3 DNA: TGTGCCAGCAGCCCATGGGACAGAAACACTGAAGCTTTCTTT. This translates into CASSPWDRNTEAFF. This chain links TRBV7-9 with TRBJ1-1; 7 bases align to TRBD1. Germline lookup yields CDR1 SEHNR and CDR2 FQNEAQ (reference sequence). After removal of 5 bases from V and 2 bases from J, the junction contained 5 bases not matched to a gene. The CDR3 is 14 amino acids. The whole variable domain, remainder taken from reference TRBV7-9 and TRBJ1-1, is DTGVSQNPRHKITKRGQNVTFRCDPISEHNRLYWYRQTLGQGPEFLTYFQNEAQLEKSRLLSDRFSAERPKGSFSTLEIQRTEQGDSAMYLCASSPWDRNTEAFFGQGTRLTVV.